What follows are 31 T cell receptor beta chains derived from one specimen sequenced in a study of monozygotic twins with inflammatory bowel disease. After re-calling the 5' RACE reads, TCRdb lists one entry per CDR3 protein, DNA absent. The specimen's table records over 200,000 distinct CDR3 sequences. The specimen was blood. The receptors shown here come from a human donor with ulcerative colitis or Crohn's disease, or a healthy co-twin of an affected twin (not recorded which).

V gene TRBV5-5 combines with J gene TRBJ1-5. There are 15 residues in the CDR3. Germline V gives CDR1 SGHKS, CDR2 YYEKEE (reference sequence). The CDR3 loop reads CASSFLGNSNQPQHF.

The chain employs TRBV5-1 and TRBJ1-1; TCRdb designates TRBD1, a call that cannot be tested without DNA. The CDR3 sequence is 14 residues long. The germline V gene encodes CDR1 SGHRS and CDR2 YFSETQ. CDR3 sequence: CASTPTAAPSEAFF.

V is TRBV7-3 and J is TRBJ2-3; the D call of TRBD1 rests on TCRdb alone, since no DNA is present to check it. Germline V gene sequence: CDR1 SGHTA, CDR2 FQGTGA. The CDR3 loop spans 16 amino acids. The CDR3 here is CASSSITGTDTDTQYF.

The chain carries TRBV11-2 and TRBJ1-1; TCRdb's assignment of TRBD1 cannot be checked, as there is no DNA. Per germline, CDR1 SGHAT and CDR2 FQNNGV. The CDR3 sequence is 16 residues long. The CDR3 sequence is CASSLQGPGLNTEAFF. The whole variable domain, filled in from reference TRBV11-2 and TRBJ1-1, reads EAGVAQSPRYKIIEKRQSVAFWCNPISGHATLYWYQQILGQGPKLLIQFQNNGVVDDSQLPKDRFSAERLKGVDSTLKIQPAKLEDSAVYLCASSLQGPGLNTEAFFGQGTRLTVV.

This chain connects TRBV29-1 to TRBJ2-7; no DNA is available, so the TRBD1 call from TCRdb remains unchecked. This CDR3 spans 14 amino acids. Looked up from germline, CDR1 is SQVTM and CDR2 is ANQGSEA. This CDR3 is CSVETPDRVYEQYF.

The J gene is TRBJ2-1, the V gene TRBV5-1; TCRdb lists TRBD1, though no DNA is available to test this call. CDR3 length equals 15 residues. Germline assignment: CDR1 SGHRS and CDR2 YFSETQ. Here the CDR3 reads CASSGGGGLYNEQFF.

The chain carries TRBV19 and TRBJ2-5. Germline CDR1 and CDR2: LNHDA and SQIVND (reference sequence). The CDR3 loop spans 14 amino acids. The chain's CDR3 is CASRRAGYQETQYF.

The CDR3 reads CASSQQGTDTQYF. This rearrangement joins TRBV4-1 to TRBJ2-3. The CDR3 loop spans 13 amino acids. The germline CDR1 and CDR2 sequences are MGHRA and YSYEKL.

The rearrangement uses TRBV7-9 and TRBJ2-4; there is no DNA to check the TCRdb D call of TRBD1. From germline, CDR1 is SEHNR and CDR2 FQNEAQ (reference sequence). This CDR3 spans 14 amino acids. CDR3 protein: CASSLGGRGNIQYF. The whole variable domain, remainder taken from reference TRBV7-9 and TRBJ2-4, is DTGVSQNPRHKITKRGQNVTFRCDPISEHNRLYWYRQTLGQGPEFLTYFQNEAQLEKSRLLSDRFSAERPKGSFSTLEIQRTEQGDSAMYLCASSLGGRGNIQYFGAGTRLSVL.

The genes are TRBV12-3 or TRBV12-4 and TRBJ1-6. The CDR3 spans 17 residues. The CDR3 sequence is CASSFIRGGSYNSPLHF.

The rearrangement uses TRBV2 and TRBJ1-1. Per germline, CDR1 SNHLY and CDR2 FYNNEI. The CDR3 runs to 14 residues. CDR3 loop: CASRSEALNTEAFF.

J is TRBJ2-7 and V is TRBV14; TCRdb indicates TRBD1, and absent DNA this call remains unverified. This CDR3 region has 13 residues. Germline CDR1 is SGHDN and CDR2 is FVKESK. The CDR3 protein is CASSLGALDEQYF.

The rearrangement links TRBV5-1 to TRBJ2-7. CDR1 is SGHRS and CDR2 is YFSETQ in the germline V gene. CDR3 length: 15 residues. CDR3 protein: CASSSTLGGSYEQYF.

The genes are TRBV6-5 and TRBJ2-7. This CDR3 region has 16 residues. Germline V CDR1 and CDR2: MNHEY, SVGAGI. The CDR3 reads CASSYSAVDSSYEQYF.

This rearrangement joins TRBV5-1 to TRBJ1-2; there is no DNA to check the TCRdb D call of TRBD1. Per the germline V gene, CDR1 is SGHRS and CDR2 is YFSETQ. The CDR3 totals 13 residues. The CDR3 sequence is CASSGQGDYGYTF.

This chain's CDR3 is CASVPISGPHGSGNTIYF. The V and J genes are TRBV12-3 or TRBV12-4 and TRBJ1-3. The CDR3 runs 18 residues.

The CDR3 loop is CASSSPQGWGYTF. The chain links TRBV10-2 to TRBJ1-2; TCRdb's D gene call, TRBD1, goes unchecked for lack of DNA. The germline gives CDR1 WSHSY, CDR2 SAAADI. CDR3 length equals 13 residues.

The chain links TRBV7-9 to TRBJ2-5; no DNA is available, so the TRBD1 call from TCRdb remains unchecked. The CDR3 loop spans 15 amino acids. Germline CDR1 is SEHNR and CDR2 is FQNEAQ (reference sequence). The CDR3 protein is CASSRRQGDQETQYF. Full variable domain (remainder filled in from reference TRBV7-9 and TRBJ2-5): DTGVSQNPRHKITKRGQNVTFRCDPISEHNRLYWYRQTLGQGPEFLTYFQNEAQLEKSRLLSDRFSAERPKGSFSTLEIQRTEQGDSAMYLCASSRRQGDQETQYFGPGTRLLVL.

The chain couples TRBV5-1 to TRBJ2-2; TCRdb's assignment of TRBD1 cannot be checked, as there is no DNA. This CDR3 has 18 amino acids. In germline, CDR1 is SGHRS, CDR2 YFSETQ. The CDR3 loop reads CASSRPQLEALGTGELFF.

The V gene is TRBV6-5, the J gene TRBJ2-7. Germline assignment: CDR1 MNHEY and CDR2 SVGAGI. The CDR3 is 14 amino acids. CDR3 protein: CASSYAAYGGEQYF.

The V gene is TRBV12-3 or TRBV12-4, the J gene TRBJ2-1. The CDR3 has 16 amino acids. The CDR3 here is CASTRLGFSSYNEQFF.

The V call is TRBV20-1, the J call TRBJ2-7; without DNA, the TCRdb call of TRBD2 cannot be checked. Per the germline V gene, CDR1 is DFQATT and CDR2 is SNEGSKA (reference sequence). The CDR3 is 14 amino acids. This CDR3 is CSAAGEGPSGEQYF.

The V and J genes are TRBV12-3 or TRBV12-4 and TRBJ2-5; the TRBD1 assignment by TCRdb is unverifiable without DNA. This CDR3 is built from 13 residues. This chain's CDR3 is CASSSTGWETQYF.

The V and J genes are TRBV21-1 and TRBJ2-5; TCRdb returns TRBD1, unconfirmable since there is no DNA. TRBV21-1 is designated a pseudogene. CDR3 length equals 17 residues. CDR3 region: CASSDPGVQGHQETQYF.

The V call is TRBV20-1, the J call TRBJ2-4; the D call from TCRdb, TRBD1, cannot be confirmed without DNA. This CDR3 comprises 13 residues. Germline V gene lookup returns CDR1 DFQATT and CDR2 SNEGSKA (reference sequence). The CDR3 loop is CSARYRVANIQYF.

V gene TRBV29-1 combines with J gene TRBJ2-7; as DNA is missing, the TRBD1 call by TCRdb cannot be tested. The CDR3 spans 14 residues. Germline CDR1 SQVTM, CDR2 ANQGSEA. The CDR3 loop is CSVGQGQGTYEQYF.

The chain has TRBV20-1 and TRBJ1-2. The CDR3 is 13 residues long. Germline V gene data show CDR1 as DFQATT and CDR2 as SNEGSKA (reference sequence). CDR3 loop: CSAPDYRGDGYTF.

The rearrangement joins TRBV5-5 to TRBJ2-2; TCRdb lists TRBD2, though no DNA is available to test this call. CDR1 and CDR2 (germline): SGHKS, YYEKEE (reference sequence). The CDR3 spans 18 residues. CDR3 sequence: CASSPSANRRFSTGELFF.

This chain connects TRBV6-5 to TRBJ2-5; the D gene TCRdb calls, TRBD2, cannot be checked with no DNA. CDR3 length: 16 residues. CDR1 MNHEY and CDR2 SVGAGI come from the germline V gene. The chain's CDR3 is CASSLTLTSGGETQYF.

The chain uses TRBV20-1 and TRBJ1-1; the D gene TCRdb calls, TRBD1, cannot be checked with no DNA. This CDR3 is built from 14 residues. Germline CDR1 is DFQATT and CDR2 is SNEGSKA (reference sequence). This CDR3 reads CSAPAIGGNTEAFF.

The CDR3 loop is CASSLGGMGQPQHF. This chain links TRBV7-9 with TRBJ1-5. The CDR3 totals 14 residues. The V gene's germline CDR1 is SEHNR and CDR2 FQNEAQ (reference sequence).